Reported below is one T cell receptor (beta chain). TEMRA cells were enriched by FACS, while CD8+ and CD4+ T cells were obtained through a negative isolation that was performed magnetically. The data originate from a study of CD8 T cells in Susac syndrome. RNA totalling roughly 0.45 to 1 ug underwent reverse transcription with random hexamers. The TCR beta CDR3 was amplified by immunoSEQ multiplex PCR across 54 Vbeta, 13 Jbeta. Each CDR3 protein is one row after TCRdb ran MiXCR on the immunoSEQ multiplex PCR reads. The repertoire includes 300,000 to 350,000 distinct CDR3 sequences, under 95% of them detected once, and 0.065% sits in the top ten. The source is a human donor with multiple sclerosis. What was sequenced was CD4+ T cells from PBMCs.

The CDR3 sequence is CASIHQMRQGARGNTEAFF. The CDR3 DNA follows: TGTGCCAGCATCCACCAAATGAGACAGGGGGCGCGAGGAAACACTGAAGCTTTCTTT. The J gene is TRBJ1-1, the V gene TRBV9; 10 nucleotides match TRBD1. This CDR3 spans 19 amino acids. J lost 2 bases, V lost 6 bases, and 19 bases had no gene match. CDR1 and CDR2 (germline): SGDLS, YYNGEE.